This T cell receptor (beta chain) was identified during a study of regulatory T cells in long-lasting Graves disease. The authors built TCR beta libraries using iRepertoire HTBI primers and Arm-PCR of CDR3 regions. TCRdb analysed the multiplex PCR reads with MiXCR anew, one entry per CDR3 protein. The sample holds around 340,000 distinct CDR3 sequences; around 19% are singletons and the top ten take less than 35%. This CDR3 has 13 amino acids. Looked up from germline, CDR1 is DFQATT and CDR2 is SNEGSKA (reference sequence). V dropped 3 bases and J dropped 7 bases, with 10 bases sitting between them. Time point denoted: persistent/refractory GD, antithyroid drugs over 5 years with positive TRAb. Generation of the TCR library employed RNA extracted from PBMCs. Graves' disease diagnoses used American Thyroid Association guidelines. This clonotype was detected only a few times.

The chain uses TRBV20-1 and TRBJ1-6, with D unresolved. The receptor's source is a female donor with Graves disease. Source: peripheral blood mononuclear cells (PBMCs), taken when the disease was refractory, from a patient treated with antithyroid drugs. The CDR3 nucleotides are TGCAGTGCTAGCTCTGACGGGAATTCACCCCTCCACTTT. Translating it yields CSASSDGNSPLHF.